The rows below give T cell receptor beta chains drawn from one sample of a study of blood T cell repertoires in COVID-19. Using immunoSEQ multiplex PCR, the repertoire was profiled, and TCRdb retains in-frame clones only, with some absent. The table lists about 110,000 clones, roughly 85% of them singletons. Sequencing was carried out using peripheral blood. These receptors originate from a woman aged 60-75 years with acute or convalescent COVID-19. Each CDR3 is given with its conserved first and last residue. D genes are given only for firm matches. Not all rows give a size; the values are once, few, many and, for expanded clones, a class.

CDR3 length: 13; V gene: TRBV19; J gene: TRBJ1-4; D gene: TRBD1; clone size: NA; CDR3 DNA: TGTGCCAGTAGGGACAGGGGAGGCGAAAAACTGTTTTTT; CDR3 protein: CASRDRGGEKLFF
CDR3 length: 13; V gene: TRBV3-1/TRBV3-2; J gene: TRBJ2-7; D gene: NA; clone size: NA; CDR3 DNA: TGTGCCAGCAGCCGGACTTCCCGCTACGAGCAGTACTTC; CDR3 protein: CASSRTSRYEQYF
CDR3 length: 11; V gene: TRBV29-1; J gene: TRBJ2-7; D gene: NA; clone size: NA; CDR3 DNA: TGCAGCGTTGGGGAGGCCTACGAGCAGTACTTC; CDR3 protein: CSVGEAYEQYF
CDR3 length: 13; V gene: TRBV7-9; J gene: TRBJ1-2; D gene: NA; clone size: NA; CDR3 DNA: TGTGCCAGCAGCGCCACAGAACTGTATGGCTACACCTTC; CDR3 protein: CASSATELYGYTF
CDR3 length: 15; V gene: TRBV30; J gene: TRBJ1-3; D gene: NA; clone size: few; CDR3 DNA: TGTGCCTGGAGTGTACGGGCAGGGCGCGGCAACACCATATATTTT; CDR3 protein: CAWSVRAGRGNTIYF
CDR3 length: 14; V gene: TRBV28; J gene: TRBJ1-2; D gene: NA; clone size: NA; CDR3 DNA: TGTGCCAGCAGTTCTAATCAGGGGAAGTATGGCTACACCTTC; CDR3 protein: CASSSNQGKYGYTF
CDR3 length: 14; V gene: TRBV18; J gene: TRBJ2-3; D gene: NA; clone size: NA; CDR3 DNA: TGTGCCAGCTCAATAGGGGCGGGCACAGATACGCAGTATTTT; CDR3 protein: CASSIGAGTDTQYF
CDR3 length: 16; V gene: TRBV18; J gene: TRBJ1-2; D gene: TRBD1; clone size: NA; CDR3 DNA: TGTGCCAGCTCACCAAGTCGACAGGGGGGGAGCTATGGCTACACCTTC; CDR3 protein: CASSPSRQGGSYGYTF
CDR3 length: 14; V gene: TRBV18; J gene: TRBJ2-1; D gene: TRBD2; clone size: NA; CDR3 DNA: TGTGCCAGCTCACGGGACTCCGGGAGGGGAGAGCAGTTCTTC; CDR3 protein: CASSRDSGRGEQFF
CDR3 length: 19; V gene: TRBV24-1; J gene: TRBJ2-1; D gene: NA; clone size: once; CDR3 DNA: TGTGCCACCAGCCAACCGGCAGCGGGCCGCAGCTCCTCCTACAATGAGCAGTTCTTC; CDR3 protein: CATSQPAAGRSSSYNEQFF
CDR3 length: 14; V gene: TRBV5-1; J gene: TRBJ2-1; D gene: TRBD1; clone size: NA; CDR3 DNA: TGCGCCAGCAGCCCAGGGGGCTCCTACAATGAGCAGTTCTTC; CDR3 protein: CASSPGGSYNEQFF
CDR3 length: 11; V gene: TRBV19; J gene: TRBJ2-1; D gene: NA; clone size: NA; CDR3 DNA: TGTGCCAGTTCCTTATACAATGAGCAGTTCTTC; CDR3 protein: CASSLYNEQFF
CDR3 length: 14; V gene: TRBV9; J gene: TRBJ1-1; D gene: NA; clone size: NA; CDR3 DNA: TGTGCCAGCAGCGTACAGGGGCAGAACACTGAAGCTTTCTTT; CDR3 protein: CASSVQGQNTEAFF
CDR3 length: 15; V gene: TRBV6-1; J gene: TRBJ1-4; D gene: NA; clone size: few; CDR3 DNA: TGTGCCAGCAGTGACCGGACGGCGGGCGGAGAAAAACTGTTTTTT; CDR3 protein: CASSDRTAGGEKLFF
CDR3 length: 14; V gene: TRBV15; J gene: TRBJ1-1; D gene: TRBD1; clone size: NA; CDR3 DNA: TGTGCCACCAGCAGCCGAGGAGGGGGCGTCGAAGCTTTCTTT; CDR3 protein: CATSSRGGGVEAFF
CDR3 length: 14; V gene: TRBV2; J gene: TRBJ1-2; D gene: TRBD1; clone size: NA; CDR3 DNA: TGTGCCAGCAGAGAGCAGGGACAGAGCTATGGCTACACCTTC; CDR3 protein: CASREQGQSYGYTF
CDR3 length: 17; V gene: TRBV3-1/TRBV3-2; J gene: TRBJ2-5; D gene: TRBD1; clone size: NA; CDR3 DNA: TGTGCCAGCAGCCAACGCGGGACAGGGGGTGGCGGAGAGACCCAGTACTTC; CDR3 protein: CASSQRGTGGGGETQYF
CDR3 length: 14; V gene: TRBV4-1; J gene: TRBJ2-5; D gene: NA; clone size: NA; CDR3 DNA: TGCGCCAGCAGCCAAGAGGGACACCCCGGGACCCAGTACTTC; CDR3 protein: CASSQEGHPGTQYF
CDR3 length: 17; V gene: TRBV4-1; J gene: TRBJ2-2; D gene: TRBD2; clone size: NA; CDR3 DNA: TGCGCCAGCAGCCAAGATGGCGGGGGGGCAGTTACCGGGGAGCTGTTTTTT; CDR3 protein: CASSQDGGGAVTGELFF
CDR3 length: 13; V gene: TRBV27; J gene: TRBJ1-2; D gene: NA; clone size: NA; CDR3 DNA: TGTGCCAGCAGAAACCGGGACACCTATGGCTACACCTTC; CDR3 protein: CASRNRDTYGYTF
CDR3 length: 13; V gene: TRBV29-1; J gene: TRBJ1-6; D gene: NA; clone size: NA; CDR3 DNA: TGCAGCGCCTCACGCGGGGAGAATTCACCCCTCCACTTT; CDR3 protein: CSASRGENSPLHF
CDR3 length: 15; V gene: TRBV3-1/TRBV3-2; J gene: TRBJ1-1; D gene: NA; clone size: NA; CDR3 DNA: TGTGCCAGCAGCCAGTGGGCCTCCAAGAACACTGAAGCTTTCTTT; CDR3 protein: CASSQWASKNTEAFF
CDR3 length: 12; V gene: TRBV29-1; J gene: TRBJ1-3; D gene: NA; clone size: NA; CDR3 DNA: TGCAGCGCTAGGACAGTTGGAAACACCATATATTTT; CDR3 protein: CSARTVGNTIYF
CDR3 length: 16; V gene: TRBV5-1; J gene: TRBJ2-1; D gene: TRBD2; clone size: NA; CDR3 DNA: TGCGCCAGCAGCCGGGAAGCGGGGGGCTCCTACAATGAGCAGTTCTTC; CDR3 protein: CASSREAGGSYNEQFF
CDR3 length: 13; V gene: TRBV2; J gene: TRBJ1-2; D gene: TRBD1; clone size: NA; CDR3 DNA: TGTGCCAGCTCAAAGGAGGGGGCGGGTGGCTACACCTTC; CDR3 protein: CASSKEGAGGYTF
CDR3 length: 12; V gene: TRBV6-5; J gene: TRBJ2-7; D gene: NA; clone size: NA; CDR3 DNA: TGTGCCAGCTGGACGACCGGGGACGAGCAGTACTTC; CDR3 protein: CASWTTGDEQYF
CDR3 length: 13; V gene: TRBV30; J gene: TRBJ1-2; D gene: NA; clone size: NA; CDR3 DNA: TGTGCCTGGAGTGTTAAGGAGAACTATGGCTACACCTTC; CDR3 protein: CAWSVKENYGYTF
CDR3 length: 17; V gene: TRBV28; J gene: TRBJ2-6; D gene: NA; clone size: NA; CDR3 DNA: TGTGCCAGCGGGCCCCTCGGGGTTGGATCTGGGGCCAACGTCCTGACTTTC; CDR3 protein: CASGPLGVGSGANVLTF
CDR3 length: 16; V gene: TRBV4-3; J gene: TRBJ2-2; D gene: TRBD2; clone size: NA; CDR3 DNA: TGCGCCAGCAGCCAAACCCCGACTAGCGGGAAGGGGGAGCTGTTTTTT; CDR3 protein: CASSQTPTSGKGELFF
CDR3 length: 12; V gene: TRBV19; J gene: TRBJ2-3; D gene: TRBD1; clone size: NA; CDR3 DNA: TGTGCCAGGCCAGGGGGACCAGATACGCAGTATTTT; CDR3 protein: CARPGGPDTQYF
CDR3 length: 16; V gene: TRBV28; J gene: TRBJ1-5; D gene: NA; clone size: NA; CDR3 DNA: TGTGCCAGCAGTCCTCTTACGACAGGAGACAATCAGCCCCAGCATTTT; CDR3 protein: CASSPLTTGDNQPQHF
CDR3 length: 13; V gene: TRBV7-2; J gene: TRBJ2-7; D gene: NA; clone size: few; CDR3 DNA: TGTGCCAGCAGCTTTACTAGTGTGGGCGAGCAGTACTTC; CDR3 protein: CASSFTSVGEQYF
CDR3 length: 16; V gene: TRBV18; J gene: TRBJ2-7; D gene: TRBD1; clone size: NA; CDR3 DNA: TGTGCCAGCTCACCAGCTTGGGGACAGGGGGCCTACGAGCAGTACTTC; CDR3 protein: CASSPAWGQGAYEQYF
CDR3 length: 13; V gene: TRBV28; J gene: TRBJ2-4; D gene: NA; clone size: NA; CDR3 DNA: TGTGCCAGCAGTCTGCCCGAGGGCCACATTCAGTACTTC; CDR3 protein: CASSLPEGHIQYF
CDR3 length: 16; V gene: TRBV27; J gene: TRBJ1-5; D gene: TRBD1; clone size: NA; CDR3 DNA: TGTGCCACCGCCGGAAACACAGGGGGCCGCAATCAGCCCCAGCATTTT; CDR3 protein: CATAGNTGGRNQPQHF
CDR3 length: 20; V gene: TRBV23-1; J gene: TRBJ1-2; D gene: TRBD1; clone size: NA; CDR3 DNA: TGCGCCACCTACAAACAGGGGGCGCTTTTATCCTCCCTAGCTAACTATGGCTACACCTTC; CDR3 protein: CATYKQGALLSSLANYGYTF
CDR3 length: 15; V gene: TRBV24-1; J gene: TRBJ2-1; D gene: TRBD1; clone size: NA; CDR3 DNA: TGTGCCACCAGAGCCGACAGGGGAACCTACAATGAGCAGTTCTTC; CDR3 protein: CATRADRGTYNEQFF
CDR3 length: 15; V gene: TRBV4-2; J gene: TRBJ2-7; D gene: TRBD2; clone size: NA; CDR3 DNA: TGTGCCAGCAGCCAAGATCTAGCGGGGTTCTACGAGCAGTACTTC; CDR3 protein: CASSQDLAGFYEQYF
CDR3 length: 14; V gene: TRBV6-5; J gene: TRBJ2-7; D gene: NA; clone size: few; CDR3 DNA: TGTGCCAGCAGGGACGGACAGTTCGGATACGAGCAGTACTTC; CDR3 protein: CASRDGQFGYEQYF
CDR3 length: 14; V gene: TRBV5-6; J gene: TRBJ1-1; D gene: NA; clone size: NA; CDR3 DNA: TGTGCCAGCAGCTTCTATCTGGTTGGCACTGAAGCTTTCTTT; CDR3 protein: CASSFYLVGTEAFF
CDR3 length: 15; V gene: TRBV2; J gene: TRBJ2-2; D gene: TRBD1; clone size: NA; CDR3 DNA: TGTGCCAGCAATGGACAGGGGGGTCACACCGGGGAGCTGTTTTTT; CDR3 protein: CASNGQGGHTGELFF
CDR3 length: 15; V gene: TRBV6-5; J gene: TRBJ1-6; D gene: NA; clone size: NA; CDR3 DNA: TGTGCCAGCAGATTCGGGCAGGGTCTAAATTCACCCCTCCACTTT; CDR3 protein: CASRFGQGLNSPLHF